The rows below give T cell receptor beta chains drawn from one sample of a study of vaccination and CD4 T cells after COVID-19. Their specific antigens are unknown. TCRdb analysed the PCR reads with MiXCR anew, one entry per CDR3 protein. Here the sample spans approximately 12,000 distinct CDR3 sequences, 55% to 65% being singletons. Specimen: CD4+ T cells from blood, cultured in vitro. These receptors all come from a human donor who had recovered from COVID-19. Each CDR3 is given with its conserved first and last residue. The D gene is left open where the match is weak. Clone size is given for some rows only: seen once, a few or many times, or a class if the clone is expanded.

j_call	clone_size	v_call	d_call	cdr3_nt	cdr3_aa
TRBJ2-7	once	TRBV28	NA	TGTGCCAGCAAAAGGGACTTGCCCTACGAGCAGTACTTC	CASKRDLPYEQYF
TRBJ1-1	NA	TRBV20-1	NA	TGCAGTGCTAGCCGGGCCACTGAAGCTTTCTTT	CSASRATEAFF
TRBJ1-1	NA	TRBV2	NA	TGTGCCAGCAGCCTGCAGAACACTGAAGCTTTCTTT	CASSLQNTEAFF
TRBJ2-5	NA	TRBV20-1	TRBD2	TGCAGTGCTAGAAGTCCTAGCGGGAGGATCCAAGAGACCCAGTACTTC	CSARSPSGRIQETQYF
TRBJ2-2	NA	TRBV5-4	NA	TGTGCCAGCAGCTTTAGGGCCTTAGCCGGGGAGCTGTTTTTT	CASSFRALAGELFF
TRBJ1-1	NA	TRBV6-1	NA	TGTGCCAGCACCTCCGGGTCTGCAGGGACTGAAGCTTTCTTT	CASTSGSAGTEAFF
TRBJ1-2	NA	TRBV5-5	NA	TGTGCCAGCAGCGGGGGAAGGGCCTATGGCTACACCTTC	CASSGGRAYGYTF
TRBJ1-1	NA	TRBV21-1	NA	TGTGCCAGCAGCAAATACTACAGGGGCCAGAACACTGAAGCTTTCTTT	CASSKYYRGQNTEAFF
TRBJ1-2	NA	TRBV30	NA	TGTGCCTGGAGTGTAGGGAACATTTGGGGCTACACCTTC	CAWSVGNIWGYTF
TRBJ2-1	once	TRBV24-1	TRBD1	TGTGCCACCAGTGATGCCAAGCCAGGACAGGGGTTCAATGAGCAGTTCTTC	CATSDAKPGQGFNEQFF
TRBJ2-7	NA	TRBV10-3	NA	TGTGCCATCAGTGAAGACTACGAGCAGTACTTC	CAISEDYEQYF
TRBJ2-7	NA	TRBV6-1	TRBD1	TGTGCCAGCAGATTAAGACAGGGGTACGAGCAGTACTTC	CASRLRQGYEQYF
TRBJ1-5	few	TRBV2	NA	TGTGCCAGCAAAGGTGATAGCAATCAGCCCCAGCATTTT	CASKGDSNQPQHF
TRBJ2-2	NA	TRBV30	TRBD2	TGTGCCTGGAGGCTAGCGGGAGTAGGGACCGGGGAGCTGTTTTTT	CAWRLAGVGTGELFF
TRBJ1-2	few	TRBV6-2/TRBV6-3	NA	TGTGCCAGCAGTCCCCCCAGGGATCTCTATGGCTACACCTTC	CASSPPRDLYGYTF
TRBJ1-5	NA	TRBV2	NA	TGTGCCAGTTCATATAGCAATCAGCCCCAGCATTTT	CASSYSNQPQHF
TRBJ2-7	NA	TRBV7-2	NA	TGTGCCAGCAGCTTTAGATTGGGGTCAGCCGAAAAGTCCTACGAGCAGTACTTC	CASSFRLGSAEKSYEQYF
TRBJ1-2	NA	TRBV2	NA	TGTGCCAGCAGTGTTTCCGGGAACTATGGCTACACCTTC	CASSVSGNYGYTF
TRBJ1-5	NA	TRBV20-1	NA	TGCAGTGCTAGAGCCACCGCGGGGGGCAATCAGCCCCAGCATTTT	CSARATAGGNQPQHF
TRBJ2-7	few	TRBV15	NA	TGTGCCACCAGCAGAGACATTGTACGCGAGCAGTACTTC	CATSRDIVREQYF
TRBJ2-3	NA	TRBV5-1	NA	TGCGCCAGCAGCTGGTCAACTAGTCTTCGAGATACGCAGTATTTT	CASSWSTSLRDTQYF
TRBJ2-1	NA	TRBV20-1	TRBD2	TGCAGTGCCGGTCCTCTAGCGGGAGGGCCAGGGTCTTGGGGGTTCTTC	CSAGPLAGGPGSWGFF
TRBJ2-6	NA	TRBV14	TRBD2	TGTGCCAGCAGCCTCAGGGTGGCTAGCGGCTCTGGGGCCAACGTCCTGACTTTC	CASSLRVASGSGANVLTF
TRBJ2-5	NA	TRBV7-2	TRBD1	TGTGCCAGCACCCGGACAGGGGGAGAGACCCAGTACTTC	CASTRTGGETQYF
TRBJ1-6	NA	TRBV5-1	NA	TGCGCCAGCAGCTTGTCATGGAAAAGTAATTCACCCCTCCACTTT	CASSLSWKSNSPLHF
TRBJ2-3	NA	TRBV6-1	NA	TGTGCCAGCAGTGCCGGCAGGCCGGCTGGCACAGATACGCAGTATTTT	CASSAGRPAGTDTQYF
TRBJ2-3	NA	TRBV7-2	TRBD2	TGTGCCAGCAGCTCTTGGACTAGCGGCACAGATACGCAGTATTTT	CASSSWTSGTDTQYF
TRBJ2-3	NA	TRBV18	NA	TGTGCCAGCTCACTTAAATCTAGCACAGATACGCAGTATTTT	CASSLKSSTDTQYF
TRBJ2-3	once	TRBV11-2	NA	TGTGCCAGCAGCCCAGACAGACCCACTAGCACAGATACGCAGTATTTT	CASSPDRPTSTDTQYF
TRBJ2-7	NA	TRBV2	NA	TGTGCCAGCAGTCCATATACTAGCCCCGAGCAGTACTTC	CASSPYTSPEQYF
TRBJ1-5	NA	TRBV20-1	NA	TGCAGTGCTACCCTGGGTCATAGCAATCAGCCCCAGCATTTT	CSATLGHSNQPQHF